This is a list of T cell receptor beta chains from one sample in a study of cytomegalovirus exposure and HLA in healthy donors. Using immunoSEQ multiplex PCR, the repertoire was profiled, and TCRdb retains in-frame clones only, with some absent. The sample has about 68,000 clones; roughly four fifths are singletons. The sample taken for sequencing was PBMCs. These receptors originate from a human donor in good health. Each CDR3 is given with its conserved first and last residue. The D gene is left open where the match is weak.

TRBV7-9	TRBD1	CASSPPTDRGRLNIQYF
TRBV5-1	.	CASSMDSNTEAFF
TRBV15	.	CATSGQVGSNQPQHF
TRBV18	.	CASSPVAGNQPQHF
TRBV10-3	.	CAISESGLTKPAFF
TRBV2	TRBD1	CASSGDRAMNTEAFF
TRBV12-5	.	CASGSLARDEQFF
TRBV2	TRBD1	CASSSGQGRTEAFF
TRBV6-5	.	CASRPTGNQPQHF
TRBV7-2	.	CASSYPGDQPQHF
TRBV7-2	.	CASSSRDNTDTQYF
TRBV7-9	TRBD2	CASSFSSGGATDNEQFF
TRBV7-9	.	CASSLADRRRGYTF
TRBV6-1	TRBD2	CASIRTSGHNEQFF
TRBV7-2	TRBD1	CASSSANTRGSEQFF
TRBV13	TRBD1	CASSPGTGNTGELFF
TRBV9	.	CASSVSGGTEAFF
TRBV18	.	CASSLDSKPQHF
TRBV25-1	TRBD1	CASSEPRQGSGGYTF
TRBV27	TRBD1	CASSLTGTGIRGSQHF
TRBV6-5	.	CASSYSFVGTGRGYPF
TRBV5-6	.	CASSWVGYSEQYF
TRBV4-1	.	CASSHITGFGLEAFF
TRBV5-6	.	CASSLNPGSVVELFF
TRBV2	TRBD2	CASSELAALDTQYF
TRBV19	TRBD2	CASSPSGTMGEQFF
TRBV5-6	.	CASSLEFRGTSYNEQFF
TRBV7-9	.	CASILVGTTNTGELFF
TRBV7-2	.	CASSFGELVNQPQHF
TRBV5-4	TRBD1	CASSLDGTVYGYTF
TRBV7-9	TRBD1	CASSSPGQGAYITGELFF
TRBV18	.	CASSSLQGYSGNTIYF
TRBV5-4	TRBD2	CASSSLAGGQNTQYF
TRBV28	TRBD1	CASSYVQGGNQPQHF
TRBV19	.	CASSMGGNTIYF
TRBV5-1	.	CASSLAGTSQAAFF
TRBV27	TRBD1	CASSFGDRDFSSYNSPLHF
TRBV7-3	.	CASRLLSRAKDTQYF
TRBV6-1	TRBD2	CASSAVGGLPYEQYF
TRBV7-3	.	CASSWSRRTANTGELFF
TRBV7-3	.	CASSPHDRDYGYTF
TRBV6-4	TRBD2	CASSIAGGRNEQFF
TRBV20-1	TRBD1	CSASRGDEAFF
TRBV6-1	.	CASSEIGAGRVEQFF
TRBV27	.	CASSPHRRGEGYTF
TRBV18	TRBD2	CASSPAMAGGTPGF
TRBV7-7	.	CASSPRASVTINEQFF
TRBV7-9	.	CASSLARGLVRVNEQFF
TRBV6-5	.	CASSRSDRLREQYF
TRBV6-1	.	CASNRRGGNSPLHF
TRBV19	TRBD1	CASGGQGVGNQPQHF